This T cell receptor beta chain derives from a study of CD8 T cells in ankylosing spondylitis. Study results and limitations: There was reportedly significant enrichment of clones that were disease-linked in matched ankylosing spondylitis synovial fluid. Reactive arthritis synovial fluid and blood were previously reported to contain some motif variants. Among TCR beta sequences, a motif of under ten highly homologous variants appeared characteristic of ankylosing spondylitis blood.

The germline V gene has CDR1 SGHAT and CDR2 FQNNGV. Deletions cut 0 bases from V and 2 bases from J, with 11 bases between. There are 17 residues in the CDR3. In its sample, this clonotype was seen many times. Its antigen is unidentified. TCRdb re-called the 5' RACE reads with MiXCR, one entry per CDR3 protein. Of 500,000 to 650,000 distinct CDR3 sequences in the sample, about 5% were seen once. V and J are TRBV11-2 and TRBJ2-6, with TRBD2 as a possible D gene (6 bases). This clonotype originated in a male donor with ankylosing spondylitis. The material sequenced was blood, either unsorted or a sorted T cell fraction (not recorded which). The CDR3 region is CASSLDRGWPGANVLTF. The DNA for the CDR3 is TGTGCCAGCAGCTTAGATCGGGGGTGGCCTGGGGCCAACGTCCTGACTTTC.